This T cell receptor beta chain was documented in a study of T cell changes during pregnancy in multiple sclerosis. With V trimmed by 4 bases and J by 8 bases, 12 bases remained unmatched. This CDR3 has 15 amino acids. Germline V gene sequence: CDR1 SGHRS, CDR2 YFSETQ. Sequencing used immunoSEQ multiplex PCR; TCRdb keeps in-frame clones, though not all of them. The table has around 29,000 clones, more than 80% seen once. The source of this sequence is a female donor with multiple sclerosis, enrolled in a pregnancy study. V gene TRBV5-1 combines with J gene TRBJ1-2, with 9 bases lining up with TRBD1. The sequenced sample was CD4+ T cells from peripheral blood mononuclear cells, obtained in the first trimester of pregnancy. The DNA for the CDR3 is TGCGCCAGCAGCACCCGACAGGGGGAGGTAGGAGGCTACACCTTC. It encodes CASSTRQGEVGGYTF. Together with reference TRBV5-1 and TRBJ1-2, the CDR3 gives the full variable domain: KAGVTQTPRYLIKTRGQQVTLSCSPISGHRSVSWYQQTPGQGLQFLFEYFSETQRNKGNFPGRFSGRQFSNSRSEMNVSTLELGDSALYLCASSTRQGEVGGYTFGSGTRLTVV.